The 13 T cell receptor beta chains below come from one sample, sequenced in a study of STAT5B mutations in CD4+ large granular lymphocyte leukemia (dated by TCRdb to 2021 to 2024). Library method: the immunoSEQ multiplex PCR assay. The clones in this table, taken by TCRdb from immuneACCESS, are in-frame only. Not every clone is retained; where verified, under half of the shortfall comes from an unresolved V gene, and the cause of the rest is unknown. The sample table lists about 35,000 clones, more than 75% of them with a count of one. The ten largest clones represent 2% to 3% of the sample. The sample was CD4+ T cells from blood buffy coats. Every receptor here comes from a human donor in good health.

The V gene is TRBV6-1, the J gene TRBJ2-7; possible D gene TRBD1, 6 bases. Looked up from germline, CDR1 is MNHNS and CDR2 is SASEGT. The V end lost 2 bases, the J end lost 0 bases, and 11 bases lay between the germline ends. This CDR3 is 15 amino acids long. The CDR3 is CASSEPGDNSYEQYF. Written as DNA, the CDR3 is TGTGCCAGCAGTGAACCAGGGGACAACTCCTACGAGCAGTACTTC.

The CDR3, as DNA: TGTGCCAGCAGTGACATAGCGGGATATGAGCAGTTCTTC. Protein sequence: CASSDIAGYEQFF. V gene TRBV6-4 combines with J gene TRBJ2-1; TRBD2 matches 8 bases. V lost 2 bases, J lost 8 bases, and 2 bases stayed unmatched. CDR1 MRHNA and CDR2 SNTAGT come from the germline V gene. The CDR3 runs to 13 residues.

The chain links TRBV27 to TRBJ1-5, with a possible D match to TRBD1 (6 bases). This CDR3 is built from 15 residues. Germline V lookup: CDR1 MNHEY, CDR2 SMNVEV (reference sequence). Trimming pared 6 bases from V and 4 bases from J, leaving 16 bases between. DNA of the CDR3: TGTGCCAGCAGGGACGGGACCCAGGGGAATCAGCCCCAGCATTTT. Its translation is CASRDGTQGNQPQHF.

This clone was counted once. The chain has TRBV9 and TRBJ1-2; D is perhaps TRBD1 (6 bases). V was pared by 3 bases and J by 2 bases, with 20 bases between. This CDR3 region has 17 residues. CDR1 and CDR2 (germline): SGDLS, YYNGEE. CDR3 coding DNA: TGTGCCAGCAGCGCCCCACAGGGAGGGGATTCCAACTATGGCTACACCTTC. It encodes CASSAPQGGDSNYGYTF.

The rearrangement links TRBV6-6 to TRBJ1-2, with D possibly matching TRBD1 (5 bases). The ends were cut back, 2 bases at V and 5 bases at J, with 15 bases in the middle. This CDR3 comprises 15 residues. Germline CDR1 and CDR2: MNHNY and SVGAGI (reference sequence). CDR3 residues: CASSYRPSRAYGYTF. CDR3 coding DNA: TGTGCCAGCAGTTACCGACCTTCCAGGGCTTATGGCTACACCTTC.

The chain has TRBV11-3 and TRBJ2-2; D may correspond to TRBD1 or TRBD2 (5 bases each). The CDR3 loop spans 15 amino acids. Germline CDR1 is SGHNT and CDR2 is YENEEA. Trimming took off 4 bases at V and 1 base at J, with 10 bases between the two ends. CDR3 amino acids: CASSSRDGNTGELFF. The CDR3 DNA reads TGTGCCAGCAGCTCCCGGGACGGGAACACCGGGGAGCTGTTTTTT.

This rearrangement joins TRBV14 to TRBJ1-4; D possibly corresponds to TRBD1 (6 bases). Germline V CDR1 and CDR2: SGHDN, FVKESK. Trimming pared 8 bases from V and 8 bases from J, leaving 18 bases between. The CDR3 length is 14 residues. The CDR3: CASGSSGAGEKLFF. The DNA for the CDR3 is TGTGCCAGCGGGTCGTCGGGGGCTGGGGAAAAACTGTTTTTT. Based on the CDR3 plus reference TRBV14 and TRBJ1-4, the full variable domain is EAGVTQFPSHSVIEKGQTVTLRCDPISGHDNLYWYRRVMGKEIKFLLHFVKESKQDESGMPNNRFLAERTGGTYSTLKVQPAELEDSGVYFCASGSSGAGEKLFFGSGTQLSVL.

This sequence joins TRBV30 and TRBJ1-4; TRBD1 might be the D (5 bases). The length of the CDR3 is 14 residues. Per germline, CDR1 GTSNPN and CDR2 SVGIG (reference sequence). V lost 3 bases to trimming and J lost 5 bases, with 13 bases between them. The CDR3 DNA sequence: TGTGCCTGGAGGGACCAGGGAGACAATGAAAAACTGTTTTTT. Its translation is CAWRDQGDNEKLFF.

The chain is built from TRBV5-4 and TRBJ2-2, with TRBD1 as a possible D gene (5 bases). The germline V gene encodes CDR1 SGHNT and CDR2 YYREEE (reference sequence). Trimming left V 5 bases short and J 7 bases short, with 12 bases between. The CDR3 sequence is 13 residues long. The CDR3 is CASRVGVDGELFF. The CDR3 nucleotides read TGTGCCAGCAGGGTAGGGGTTGACGGGGAGCTGTTTTTT.

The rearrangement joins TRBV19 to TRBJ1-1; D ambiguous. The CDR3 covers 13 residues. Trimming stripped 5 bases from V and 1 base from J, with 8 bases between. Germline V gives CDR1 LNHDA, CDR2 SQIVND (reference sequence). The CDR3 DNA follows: TGTGCCAGTAGTGTCTTCCAGAACACTGAAGCTTTCTTT. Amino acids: CASSVFQNTEAFF.

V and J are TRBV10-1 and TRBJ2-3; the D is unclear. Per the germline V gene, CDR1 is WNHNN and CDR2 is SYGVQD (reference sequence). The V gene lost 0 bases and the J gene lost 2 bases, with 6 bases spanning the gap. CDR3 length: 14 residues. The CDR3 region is CASSESGNTDTQYF. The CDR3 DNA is TGCGCCAGCAGTGAGTCTGGGAACACAGATACGCAGTATTTT.

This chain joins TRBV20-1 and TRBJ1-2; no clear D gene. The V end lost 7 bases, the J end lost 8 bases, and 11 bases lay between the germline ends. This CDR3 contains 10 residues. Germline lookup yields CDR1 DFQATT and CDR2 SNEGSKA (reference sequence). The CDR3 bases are TGCAGTGGAGGTACGGGCGGCTACACCTTC. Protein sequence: CSGGTGGYTF.

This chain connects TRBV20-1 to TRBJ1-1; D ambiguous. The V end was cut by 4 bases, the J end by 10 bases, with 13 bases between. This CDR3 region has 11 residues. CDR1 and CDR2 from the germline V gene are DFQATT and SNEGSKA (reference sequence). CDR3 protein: CSAITRPGAFF. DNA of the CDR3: TGCAGTGCTATAACCAGGCCAGGAGCTTTCTTT.